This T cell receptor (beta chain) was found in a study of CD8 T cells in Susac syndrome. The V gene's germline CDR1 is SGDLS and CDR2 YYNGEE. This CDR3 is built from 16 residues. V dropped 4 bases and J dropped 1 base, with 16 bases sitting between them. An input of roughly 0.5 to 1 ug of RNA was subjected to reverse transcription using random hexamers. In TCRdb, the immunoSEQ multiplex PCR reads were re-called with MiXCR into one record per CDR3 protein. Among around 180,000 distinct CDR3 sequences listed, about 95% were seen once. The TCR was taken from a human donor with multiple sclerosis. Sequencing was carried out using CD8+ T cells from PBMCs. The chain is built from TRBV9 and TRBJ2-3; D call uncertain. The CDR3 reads CASSTSPYGGTDTQYF. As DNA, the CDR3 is TGTGCCAGCAGCACAAGCCCGTACGGTGGCACAGATACGCAGTATTTT.